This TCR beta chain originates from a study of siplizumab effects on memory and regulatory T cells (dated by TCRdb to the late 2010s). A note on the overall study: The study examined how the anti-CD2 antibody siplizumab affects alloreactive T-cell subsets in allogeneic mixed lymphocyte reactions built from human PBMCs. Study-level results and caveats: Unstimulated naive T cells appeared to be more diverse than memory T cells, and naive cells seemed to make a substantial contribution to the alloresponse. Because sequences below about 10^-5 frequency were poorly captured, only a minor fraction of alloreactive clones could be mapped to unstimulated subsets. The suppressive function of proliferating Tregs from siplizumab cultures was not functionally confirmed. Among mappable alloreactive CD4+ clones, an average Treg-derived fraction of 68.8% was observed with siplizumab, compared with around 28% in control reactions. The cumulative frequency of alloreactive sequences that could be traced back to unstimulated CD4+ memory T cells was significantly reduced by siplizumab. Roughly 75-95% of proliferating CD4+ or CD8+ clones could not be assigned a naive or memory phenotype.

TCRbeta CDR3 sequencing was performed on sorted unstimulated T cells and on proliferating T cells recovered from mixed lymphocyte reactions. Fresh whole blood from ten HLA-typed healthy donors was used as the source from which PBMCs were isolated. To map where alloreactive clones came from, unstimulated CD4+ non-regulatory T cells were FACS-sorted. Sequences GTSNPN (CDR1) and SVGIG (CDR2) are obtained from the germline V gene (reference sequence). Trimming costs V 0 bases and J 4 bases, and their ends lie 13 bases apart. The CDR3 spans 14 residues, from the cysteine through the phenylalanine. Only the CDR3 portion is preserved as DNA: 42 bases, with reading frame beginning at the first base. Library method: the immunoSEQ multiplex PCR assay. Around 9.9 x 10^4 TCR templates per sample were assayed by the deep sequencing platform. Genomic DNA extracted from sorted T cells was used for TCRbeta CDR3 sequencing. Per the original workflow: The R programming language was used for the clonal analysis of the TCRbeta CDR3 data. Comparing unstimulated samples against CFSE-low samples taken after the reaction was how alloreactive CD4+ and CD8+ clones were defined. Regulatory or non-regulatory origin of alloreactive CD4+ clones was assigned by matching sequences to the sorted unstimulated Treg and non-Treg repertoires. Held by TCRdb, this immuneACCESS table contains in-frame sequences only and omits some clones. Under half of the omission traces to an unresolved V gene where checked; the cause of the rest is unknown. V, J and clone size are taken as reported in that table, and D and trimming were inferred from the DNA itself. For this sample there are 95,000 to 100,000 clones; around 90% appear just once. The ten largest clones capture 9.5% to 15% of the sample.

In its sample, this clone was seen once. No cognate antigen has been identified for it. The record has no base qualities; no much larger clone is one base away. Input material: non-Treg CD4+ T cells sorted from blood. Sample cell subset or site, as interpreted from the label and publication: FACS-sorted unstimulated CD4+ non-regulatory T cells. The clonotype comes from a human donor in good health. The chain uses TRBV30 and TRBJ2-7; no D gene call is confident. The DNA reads TGTGCCTGGAGTGTACGGGCCGCCCGGTACGAGCAGTACTTC. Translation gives CAWSVRAARYEQYF.